This is a list of T cell receptor beta chains from one sample in a study of CD8+ T cells in alopecia areata. The assay was immunoSEQ multiplex PCR, and TCRdb's table has in-frame clones only and misses some. Among more than 200,000 clones, about three fifths were seen once, and the ten largest hold around 4.2%. The specimen was CD4+ T cells sorted from blood, collected at week 4, from a patient treated with tofacitinib. These receptors originate from a human donor with alopecia areata. CDR3s include the opening cysteine and the closing phenylalanine or tryptophan. A D gene is named only where the DNA matches it firmly. Rows may omit the clone size; those that give it use once, few, many or a size class.

TRBJ2-5 | - | TRBV5-4 | - | CASSGTIEETQYF | TGTGCCAGCAGCGGGACCATCGAAGAGACCCAGTACTTC
TRBJ1-2 | - | TRBV7-9 | few | CASSLQGPYGYTF | TGTGCCAGCAGCTTACAAGGGCCCTATGGCTACACCTTC
TRBJ2-7 | TRBD2 | TRBV7-9 | - | CASSNAQRGDEQYF | TGTGCCAGCAGCAATGCCCAGCGGGGGGACGAGCAGTACTTC
TRBJ1-5 | - | TRBV9 | - | CASKVNQPQHF | TGTGCCAGCAAAGTCAATCAGCCCCAGCATTTT
TRBJ2-3 | - | TRBV10-3 | - | CAISDSGTDTQYF | TGTGCCATCAGCGACTCCGGCACAGATACGCAGTATTTT
TRBJ2-1 | - | TRBV29-1 | - | CSVLRGWYNEQFF | TGCAGCGTCCTTAGGGGGTGGTACAATGAGCAGTTCTTC
TRBJ1-4 | - | TRBV2 | few | CASSGGATNEKLFF | TGTGCCAGCAGTGGAGGGGCCACTAATGAAAAACTGTTTTTT
TRBJ2-3 | - | TRBV7-3 | - | CASSPGLLDTQYF | TGTGCCAGCAGCCCGGGACTTCTAGATACGCAGTATTTT
TRBJ1-2 | - | TRBV7-9 | few | CASSIGQSDGYTF | TGTGCCAGCAGCATAGGACAGTCCGATGGCTACACCTTC
TRBJ1-1 | - | TRBV29-1 | few | CSARTVNTEAFF | TGCAGCGCCCGGACGGTGAACACTGAAGCTTTCTTT
TRBJ1-5 | - | TRBV15 | - | CATSASTVQPQHF | TGTGCCACCAGCGCCTCGACAGTTCAGCCCCAGCATTTT
TRBJ2-5 | TRBD2 | TRBV7-2 | - | CASSPQGGAETQYF | TGTGCCAGCAGCCCGCAGGGAGGGGCAGAGACCCAGTACTTC
TRBJ2-5 | - | TRBV29-1 | - | CSVEGTYKETQYF | TGCAGCGTTGAAGGGACATACAAAGAGACCCAGTACTTC
TRBJ2-5 | TRBD2 | TRBV7-2 | once | CASSLAQSASGGRRGTQYF | TGTGCCAGCAGCTTAGCGCAAAGCGCTAGCGGGGGCCGAAGGGGGACCCAGTACTTC
TRBJ2-3 | TRBD2 | TRBV18 | - | CASSPSASGGHTQYF | TGTGCCAGCTCACCATCGGCTAGCGGGGGGCATACGCAGTATTTT
TRBJ1-1 | - | TRBV5-6 | - | CASTRWGLVGTEAFF | TGTGCCAGCACTCGATGGGGATTGGTAGGAACTGAAGCTTTCTTT
TRBJ1-1 | TRBD1 | TRBV18 | - | CASSPGTGALNTEAFF | TGTGCCAGCTCACCCGGGACAGGGGCGCTTAACACTGAAGCTTTCTTT
TRBJ1-1 | - | TRBV5-1 | - | CASSSRRDPANTEAFF | TGCGCCAGCAGCTCACGCCGGGACCCAGCTAACACTGAAGCTTTCTTT
TRBJ2-3 | - | TRBV29-1 | - | CSVERRLLADTQYF | TGCAGCGTTGAAAGACGACTTTTAGCAGATACGCAGTATTTT
TRBJ2-7 | - | TRBV5-1 | - | CASSLGGPYEQYF | TGCGCCAGCAGCTTGGGGGGACCTTACGAGCAGTACTTC
TRBJ2-7 | TRBD2 | TRBV6-5 | few | CASSPGLAGGYEQYF | TGTGCCAGCAGCCCCGGACTAGCGGGGGGGTACGAGCAGTACTTC
TRBJ1-5 | TRBD1 | TRBV2 | - | CASSGNRGNQPQHF | TGTGCCAGCAGTGGTAACAGGGGGAATCAGCCCCAGCATTTT
TRBJ1-1 | - | TRBV30 | - | CAWHETWDTEAFF | TGTGCCTGGCACGAGACTTGGGACACTGAAGCTTTCTTT
TRBJ2-3 | - | TRBV11-2 | few | CASSLDPGTLTDTQYF | TGTGCCAGCAGCTTAGATCCCGGGACTCTCACAGATACGCAGTATTTT
TRBJ2-2 | - | TRBV15 | - | CATSRDLGTGELFF | TGTGCCACCAGCAGAGATCTAGGTACCGGGGAGCTGTTTTTT
TRBJ2-5 | - | TRBV29-1 | - | CSAGPSQETQYF | TGCAGCGCTGGACCCTCCCAAGAGACCCAGTACTTC
TRBJ2-1 | - | TRBV2 | - | CASERGTHNEQFF | TGTGCCAGCGAAAGGGGGACCCACAATGAGCAGTTCTTC
TRBJ2-4 | - | TRBV6-6 | - | CAFGGGNIQYF | TGTGCCTTTGGTGGGGGAAACATTCAGTACTTC
TRBJ1-4 | - | TRBV6-5 | few | CASRKGHLEKLFF | TGTGCCAGCAGGAAGGGACATTTGGAAAAACTGTTTTTT
TRBJ2-5 | TRBD1 | TRBV25-1 | few | CASSDPGQGSETQYF | TGTGCCAGCAGTGACCCAGGACAGGGCAGCGAGACCCAGTACTTC
TRBJ1-6 | - | TRBV5-1 | few | CASSLEGGAGSPLHF | TGCGCCAGCAGCTTGGAAGGGGGAGCAGGATCACCCCTCCACTTT
TRBJ2-7 | TRBD1 | TRBV30 | - | CAWSRPGQGAYEQYF | TGTGCCTGGAGTCGACCGGGACAGGGGGCCTACGAGCAGTACTTC
TRBJ1-1 | - | TRBV5-1 | - | CASSSTDTEAFF | TGCGCCAGCAGCTCTACGGACACTGAAGCTTTCTTT
TRBJ2-2 | TRBD1 | TRBV7-2 | - | CASGGTGANTGELFF | TGTGCCAGCGGGGGGACAGGCGCGAACACCGGGGAGCTGTTTTTT
TRBJ1-4 | TRBD1 | TRBV4-1 | - | CASSQGLPGQGKVNEKLFF | TGCGCCAGCAGCCAAGGTCTCCCGGGACAGGGGAAAGTGAATGAAAAACTGTTTTTT
TRBJ2-4 | - | TRBV7-9 | few | CASSSGILAKNIQYF | TGTGCCAGCAGCTCAGGGATACTAGCCAAAAACATTCAGTACTTC
TRBJ1-1 | - | TRBV29-1 | - | CSVDGANAFF | TGCAGCGTTGACGGGGCTAACGCTTTCTTT
TRBJ1-2 | - | TRBV10-3 | - | CAITGDDGGYTF | TGTGCCATCACCGGGGACGACGGAGGCTACACCTTC
TRBJ2-2 | TRBD1 | TRBV7-2 | - | CASSLTGDSGELFF | TGTGCCAGCAGCTTGACAGGGGATTCCGGGGAGCTGTTTTTT
TRBJ1-4 | - | TRBV29-1 | - | CGGRVDEKLFF | TGCGGAGGCAGGGTGGATGAAAAACTGTTTTTT
TRBJ2-1 | - | TRBV25-1 | - | CASSEFSAAYNEQFF | TGTGCCAGCAGTGAATTCTCGGCAGCCTACAATGAGCAGTTCTTC
TRBJ1-2 | - | TRBV6-5 | - | CASSSAWGYTF | TGTGCCAGCAGTTCCGCTTGGGGCTACACCTTC